Presented here are 3 T cell receptor beta chains from one specimen sequenced in a study of blood T cell repertoires in COVID-19. Sequencing was performed with immunoSEQ multiplex PCR; in TCRdb, only in-frame clones are kept and a portion is missing. The sample has over 200,000 clones; about 88% are singletons. The sequenced material came from peripheral blood. The source is a man between 40 and 49 years old with active or convalescent COVID-19.

The rearrangement joins TRBV7-6 to TRBJ1-1; weak D call: TRBD1 (5 bases). Trimming shortened V by 8 bases and J by 0 bases, and 13 bases separated the two germline ends. CDR1 is SGHVS and CDR2 is FNYEAQ in the germline V gene. This CDR3 is built from 14 residues. The CDR3 loop is CASAPGGVNTEAFF. As DNA, the CDR3 is TGTGCCAGCGCTCCGGGAGGGGTGAACACTGAAGCTTTCTTT.

V and J are TRBV2 and TRBJ2-6; D may be TRBD2 (5 bases). Trimming removed 10 bases from V and 2 bases from J, with 21 bases in between. The CDR3 length is 17 residues. Germline V gene sequence: CDR1 SNHLY, CDR2 FYNNEI. The CDR3: CATSFGLTEAGANVLTF. CDR3 nucleotides: TGTGCCACCAGCTTCGGACTCACTGAGGCTGGGGCCAACGTCCTGACTTTC.

The chain links TRBV5-1 to TRBJ2-7; possibly TRBD2 for D (5 bases). The V gene lost 2 bases and the J gene lost 3 bases, with 12 bases spanning the gap. This CDR3 is 14 amino acids long. CDR1 and CDR2 (germline): SGHRS, YFSETQ. CDR3 coding DNA: TGCGCCAGCAGCTTAGGCGGGTTCCGCTACGAGCAGTACTTC. It encodes CASSLGGFRYEQYF.